A single TCR beta chain is shown here with its context. There is no known antigen for this receptor. Qualities for individual bases were not recorded, and no much larger clone is one base off. The intended sense of this specimen's time point label: persistent/refractory GD, antithyroid drugs over 5 years with positive TRAb. For both TCR sequencing and RNA sequencing, RNA was extracted from PBMCs using TRIzol. The diagnosis of Graves' disease followed American Thyroid Association guidelines. The patients came from an endocrinology department in Xi'an, China. Each patient gave about 10 milliliters of peripheral blood, collected in an EDTA anticoagulant tube. Ficoll Paque Plus density gradient separation was used to isolate PBMCs, and no further T cell sorting was done. An Agilent 2100 Bioanalyzer and agarose gel were used to check RNA quality, while a NanoDrop 2000 measured RNA concentration. The library was produced with multiplex PCR. TCRdb names Illumina HiSeq 4000 as the instrument used. To build TCR beta libraries, CDR3 regions were amplified by Arm-PCR using iRepertoire HTBI primers. Before sequencing, the PCR products underwent gel purification. Turning to the authors' computational methods: Gene usage analysis of CDR3 amino acid clonotypes used the 62 TRBV and approximately 13 TRBJ segments found across samples. COPE and FqMerger were used to merge the filtered high-quality paired reads into contigs. Contigs were aligned with BLAST to IMGT TRBV, TRBD and TRBJ reference genes, and CDR3 was defined per IMGT. Any clonotype with a frequency above 0.1% was counted as a highly expanded clone. Repertoire diversity was measured by Shannon entropy, and V-J evenness by the Gini coefficient. Public clonotypes were defined as clonotypes shared by more than one individual. TCRdb trimmed public reads at Q25 via fastp, called clones via MiXCR and kept in-frame beta chains. Identical CDR3 proteins give one entry, which carries the most common genes and DNA. None of the V and J calls come from the authors' own analysis; TCRdb made them. The table for this sample lists about 660,000 distinct CDR3 sequences; 25% to 30% of them were counted only once. The ten biggest clones cover roughly 41% of the sample.

CDR3 length: 19 amino acids, cysteine to phenylalanine. Of all the DNA, just the CDR3 is kept, 57 bases in frame from base 1. V is reduced by 2 bases and J by 5 bases, leaving a spacing of 27 bases between them. The germline V gene (reference sequence) provides CDR1 LNHNV and CDR2 YYDKDF. The data belong to a study of regulatory T cells in long-lasting Graves disease (TCRdb year 2021). About the investigation overall: Persistent Graves' disease meant more than 5 years of antithyroid drug treatment with TSH receptor autoantibodies that stayed positive. Peripheral blood TCR sequencing and RNA sequencing compared persistent Graves' disease patients with newly diagnosed Graves' disease patients. On average, persistent Graves' disease patients in the clinical cohort had been on antithyroid drugs for about 10.3 years. A total of around 35 samples underwent TCR sequencing: about 13 from persistent and roughly 20 from newly diagnosed Graves' disease patients. The study took place in China and was registered as a clinical trial.

Overall results and qualifications from the work: Preferential use of TRBV28, TRBJ1-2 and TRBJ2-5 was observed in persistent disease, whereas TRBV20-1 and TRBJ2-1 were favored in newly diagnosed disease. More public clonotypes were shared among persistent patients (roughly 2,700) than among newly diagnosed patients (approximately 1,000). Sequencing and analysis were limited to the TCR beta chain. Compared with newly diagnosed patients, patients with persistent Graves' disease had lower TCR Shannon entropy and fewer highly expanded clones, which suggests clonal expansion. Only peripheral blood was studied, because thyroid tissue, the primary lesion, was inaccessible. The authors acknowledged the small sample size as a limitation that may reduce accuracy.

The sample in question was peripheral blood mononuclear cells (PBMCs), obtained when the disease was refractory, from a patient treated with antithyroid drugs. In this chain, TRBV15 is recombined with TRBJ1-1; tentative D gene TRBD1, with 6 bases matching. The source is a female donor with Graves disease. The nucleotide sequence is TGTGCCACCAGCAGACGCACCCCTAAGGGGGTAAAGCTCGGGACTGAAGCTTTCTTT. Protein translation: CATSRRTPKGVKLGTEAFF.